This TCR beta chain was sequenced for a study of T cell repertoires in cytomegalovirus infection. Whole-study context: Peptides in the study included HLA-C-restricted and HLA-B-restricted CMV epitopes. Public TCR beta signatures indicated both CMV infection and matching HLA type. Study-wide results and limits: Public TCR beta family frequency separated CMV-and-HLA carriers, including in an independent cohort. What dominated the ex vivo response were HLA-C-restricted CMV-specific TCR beta clonotypes.

Each CDR3 protein is one row after TCRdb ran MiXCR on the reads. The sample has about 110,000 distinct CDR3 sequences, around 28% seen once; the top ten hold about 81%. About this clonotype: Its antigen remains unidentified.

The TCR was taken from a human donor in good health (CMV status not recorded). Some clones in this sample may be carry-over from other donors' samples. The specimen was CD8+ T cells from cultured PBMCs, collected from culture after CMV antigen stimulation.

The CDR3 spells CASSLGGTGGNSPLHF. CDR3 DNA: TGTGCCAGCAGCCTAGGAGGGACAGGGGGTAATTCACCCCTCCACTTT. V and J are TRBV7-6 and TRBJ1-6; 11 nucleotides align to TRBD1. V lost 5 bases and J lost 6; bases outside the gene matches: 6. CDR1 is SGHVS, CDR2 FNYEAQ, per germline. CDR3 size: 16 residues.